This TCR beta chain originates from a study of cytomegalovirus exposure and HLA in healthy donors. Vbeta (60) and Jbeta (13) primers were used in the PCR. Original methodology: Later work found 80 million or so unique TCR beta chains, with 9.5 million to 12 million shared. The method was immunoSEQ multiplex PCR; TCRdb's version includes in-frame clones alone and lacks a portion of them. V, J and clone size derive from that table, while D and trimming were established from the DNA sequence. The sample lists 100,000 to 150,000 clones; 65% to 85% were seen once. The V gene's germline CDR1 is SGHRS and CDR2 YFSETQ. Trimming pared 0 bases from V and 5 bases from J, leaving 17 bases between. The CDR3 has 16 residues. The study, taken as a whole, reports: A later analysis by the authors found several of the most significant clusters apparently linked to common viral pathogens.

As regards this clone: As yet, its antigen is unknown.

This receptor was identified in a woman aged 18-29 years in good health and CMV-seronegative. J is TRBJ1-1 and V is TRBV5-1; possibly TRBD1 for D (5 bases). Sequenced sample: PBMCs. The CDR3: CASSLGDSEAGTEAFF. The CDR3, as DNA: TGCGCCAGCAGCTTGGGAGACAGCGAGGCGGGGACTGAAGCTTTCTTT.